This record covers a single T cell receptor beta chain. Its target is not known. UMI-tagged TRB cDNA libraries were built via 5' RACE. TCRdb re-called the 5' RACE reads and catalogs CDR3 proteins one per entry, DNA excluded. In total, the table holds 6,000 to 8,500 distinct CDR3 sequences. This sample is part of a study of CXCR3-negative and CXCR3-positive naive CD8 T cells. Study-level findings and limits: Naive cells that were CXCR3-negative or CXCR3-positive used TRBV-TRBJ genes alike, while memory cells diverged. TRB CDR3s of CXCR3-positive naive cells were more hydrophobic than those of CXCR3-negative naive cells.

This CDR3 comprises 14 residues. Per the germline V gene, CDR1 is SNHLY and CDR2 is FYNNEI. CD45RO-CCR7+CD27+CD95- defined naive CD8+ T cells. J is TRBJ2-2 and V is TRBV2; TCRdb designates TRBD1, a call that cannot be tested without DNA. The specimen sequenced was naive CXCR3- CD8+ T cells from blood. Subset: CD45RO-CCR7+CD27+CD95- naive CD8+ T cells lacking CXCR3 (TNR3-). This TCR was recovered from a human donor in good health. Some clones in this sample may be carry-over from other donors' samples. This chain's CDR3 is CASSYPGVPGELFF. Full variable domain (missing parts from reference TRBV2 and TRBJ2-2): EPEVTQTPSHQVTQMGQEVILRCVPISNHLYFYWYRQILGQKVEFLVSFYNNEISEKSEIFDDQFSVERPDGSNFTLKIRSTKLEDSAMYFCASSYPGVPGELFFGEGSRLTVL.